The rows below give T cell receptor beta chains drawn from one sample of a study of early T cells in non-severe SARS-CoV-2 infection. TCRdb redid the calling of the 5' RACE reads with MiXCR, one entry per CDR3 protein. The sample lists 40,000 or so distinct CDR3 sequences; 5.8% were seen once. The specimen was whole blood. Receptors were obtained from an adult who was a healthcare worker with PCR-confirmed SARS-CoV-2 infection or an uninfected control (not recorded which). The CDR3 runs from the conserved cysteine through the conserved F or W. The order of the fields is D gene, V gene, clone size, J gene, CDR3 protein, CDR3 DNA. A D gene is named only where the DNA matches it firmly. The size field is filled for only some rows; it gives once, few, many or a size class.

D gene: NA
V gene: TRBV12-3/TRBV12-4
clone size: many
J gene: TRBJ1-5
CDR3 protein: CASSSAVLQPQHF
CDR3 DNA: TGTGCCAGCAGTTCCGCTGTTCTCCAGCCCCAGCATTTT

D gene: NA
V gene: TRBV7-2
clone size: medium-sized
J gene: TRBJ2-1
CDR3 protein: CASSSLRAWHYNEQFF
CDR3 DNA: TGTGCCAGCAGCTCCCTTCGTGCTTGGCATTACAATGAGCAGTTCTTC

D gene: NA
V gene: TRBV29-1
clone size: NA
J gene: TRBJ2-7
CDR3 protein: CSVEDVRPGRFYEQYF
CDR3 DNA: TGCAGCGTTGAAGATGTTCGGCCAGGGAGGTTTTACGAGCAGTACTTC

D gene: NA
V gene: TRBV14
clone size: many
J gene: TRBJ1-1
CDR3 protein: CASSRSSTEAFF
CDR3 DNA: TGTGCCAGCAGCCGGTCTTCCACTGAAGCTTTCTTT

D gene: NA
V gene: TRBV6-1
clone size: many
J gene: TRBJ1-2
CDR3 protein: CASSEGTALNYGYTF
CDR3 DNA: TGTGCCAGCAGTGAAGGGACGGCGCTAAACTATGGCTACACCTTC

D gene: TRBD2
V gene: TRBV20-1
clone size: many
J gene: TRBJ2-2
CDR3 protein: CSAESGSGRAGELFF
CDR3 DNA: TGCAGTGCTGAATCCGGTAGCGGGAGGGCCGGGGAGCTGTTTTTT

D gene: TRBD1
V gene: TRBV18
clone size: NA
J gene: TRBJ2-7
CDR3 protein: CASSPARGQEQYF
CDR3 DNA: TGTGCCAGCTCACCCGCCAGGGGGCAAGAGCAGTACTTC

D gene: TRBD2
V gene: TRBV6-1
clone size: many
J gene: TRBJ2-3
CDR3 protein: CASSGQSGADTQYF
CDR3 DNA: TGTGCCAGCAGTGGGCAAAGCGGGGCAGATACGCAGTATTTT

D gene: NA
V gene: TRBV7-2
clone size: many
J gene: TRBJ2-3
CDR3 protein: CASSRLVKADTQYF
CDR3 DNA: TGTGCCAGCAGTCGCCTGGTGAAGGCAGATACGCAGTATTTT

D gene: NA
V gene: TRBV29-1
clone size: many
J gene: TRBJ2-6
CDR3 protein: CSVDAPSGANVLTF
CDR3 DNA: TGCAGCGTTGATGCCCCGTCTGGGGCCAACGTCCTGACTTTC

D gene: NA
V gene: TRBV7-2
clone size: many
J gene: TRBJ2-7
CDR3 protein: CASSLGGVYEQYF
CDR3 DNA: TGTGCCAGCAGCTTAGGCGGGGTTTACGAGCAGTACTTC

D gene: TRBD2
V gene: TRBV30
clone size: NA
J gene: TRBJ2-3
CDR3 protein: CARSGRRADTQYF
CDR3 DNA: TGTGCCCGAAGCGGGAGACGTGCAGATACGCAGTATTTT

D gene: TRBD2
V gene: TRBV7-9
clone size: many
J gene: TRBJ2-1
CDR3 protein: CASSSIAGGGNEQFF
CDR3 DNA: TGTGCCAGCAGCTCAATAGCGGGAGGAGGTAATGAGCAGTTCTTC

D gene: NA
V gene: TRBV18
clone size: few
J gene: TRBJ1-1
CDR3 protein: CASSPPGRITEAFF
CDR3 DNA: TGTGCCAGCTCACCACCGGGTCGTATCACTGAAGCTTTCTTT

D gene: TRBD1
V gene: TRBV11-2
clone size: many
J gene: TRBJ2-1
CDR3 protein: CASSLDLGQGAYNEQFF
CDR3 DNA: TGTGCCAGCAGCTTAGATTTGGGTCAGGGGGCCTACAATGAGCAGTTCTTC

D gene: TRBD1
V gene: TRBV9
clone size: many
J gene: TRBJ2-3
CDR3 protein: CASSVGQGAQSTDTQYF
CDR3 DNA: TGTGCCAGCAGCGTAGGACAGGGGGCGCAGAGCACAGATACGCAGTATTTT

D gene: NA
V gene: TRBV5-1
clone size: many
J gene: TRBJ2-7
CDR3 protein: CASSLAGNTYEQYF
CDR3 DNA: TGCGCCAGCAGCTTGGCCGGGAATACCTACGAGCAGTACTTC

D gene: NA
V gene: TRBV9
clone size: many
J gene: TRBJ2-7
CDR3 protein: CASSVGRFSYEQYF
CDR3 DNA: TGTGCCAGCAGCGTAGGGCGGTTCTCCTACGAGCAGTACTTC

D gene: NA
V gene: TRBV6-2/TRBV6-3
clone size: NA
J gene: TRBJ2-7
CDR3 protein: CASSLGPGIEQYF
CDR3 DNA: TGTGCCAGCAGTTTAGGCCCAGGAATCGAGCAGTACTTC

D gene: NA
V gene: TRBV14
clone size: many
J gene: TRBJ1-6
CDR3 protein: CASSQDLYNSPLHF
CDR3 DNA: TGTGCCAGCAGCCAAGATCTCTATAATTCACCCCTCCACTTT

D gene: TRBD2
V gene: TRBV5-6
clone size: NA
J gene: TRBJ2-3
CDR3 protein: CASSLRLAGTSADTQYF
CDR3 DNA: TGTGCCAGCAGCTTGCGACTAGCGGGTACCAGTGCGGATACGCAGTATTTT

D gene: NA
V gene: TRBV18
clone size: many
J gene: TRBJ2-5
CDR3 protein: CASSPLDVTETQYF
CDR3 DNA: TGTGCCAGCTCACCCCTCGACGTGACTGAGACCCAGTACTTC

D gene: NA
V gene: TRBV12-3/TRBV12-4
clone size: few
J gene: TRBJ2-4
CDR3 protein: CASSFGKGTKNIQYF
CDR3 DNA: TGTGCCAGCAGTTTCGGGAAGGGGACCAAAAACATTCAGTACTTC

D gene: NA
V gene: TRBV10-1
clone size: NA
J gene: TRBJ1-4
CDR3 protein: CASSVGYNRVVEEKLFF
CDR3 DNA: TGCGCCAGCAGTGTCGGGTACAACAGGGTGGTCGAAGAAAAACTGTTTTTT

D gene: NA
V gene: TRBV29-1
clone size: many
J gene: TRBJ1-2
CDR3 protein: CSVGSSGGYTF
CDR3 DNA: TGCAGCGTTGGTTCGAGCGGGGGCTACACCTTC

D gene: NA
V gene: TRBV28
clone size: NA
J gene: TRBJ2-5
CDR3 protein: CASSLLRQESQYF
CDR3 DNA: TGTGCCAGCAGCCTTTTGCGACAAGAGTCCCAGTACTTC

D gene: NA
V gene: TRBV5-5
clone size: many
J gene: TRBJ2-1
CDR3 protein: CASSWDGTSYNEQFF
CDR3 DNA: TGTGCCAGCAGCTGGGACGGTACGTCCTACAATGAGCAGTTCTTC

D gene: NA
V gene: TRBV19
clone size: many
J gene: TRBJ1-1
CDR3 protein: CASRRLPTSNTEAFF
CDR3 DNA: TGTGCCAGTAGACGGCTGCCCACGAGTAACACTGAAGCTTTCTTT

D gene: NA
V gene: TRBV5-1
clone size: once
J gene: TRBJ2-3
CDR3 protein: CASSPLSVTDTQYF
CDR3 DNA: TGCGCCAGCAGCCCCCTCTCCGTCACAGATACGCAGTATTTT

D gene: TRBD1
V gene: TRBV18
clone size: many
J gene: TRBJ2-7
CDR3 protein: CASSAGGFDEQYF
CDR3 DNA: TGTGCCAGCTCGGCAGGGGGCTTCGACGAGCAGTACTTC